Following are 19 T cell receptor beta chains from one sample sequenced in a study of T-cell reconstitution after alpha-beta-depleted transplantation in children. Using unique molecular identifiers, the investigators prepared the TCRbeta library. MiXCR, run by TCRdb on the PCR reads, gives a single entry per CDR3 protein. The sample consists of 440,000 or so distinct CDR3 sequences, around two fifths of them appearing once. Sequences were derived from PBMCs, sampled before TCRalphabeta/CD19-depleted stem cell transplant. These receptors originate from a girl under 10 years old with aplastic anemia, due to receive a stem cell transplant.

The gene calls are TRBV10-1 and TRBJ2-1; a possible D gene is TRBD2 (6 bases). Germline lookup yields CDR1 WNHNN and CDR2 SYGVQD (reference sequence). This CDR3 is 17 amino acids long. V lost 2 bases, J lost 9 bases, and 23 bases lay in between. The CDR3 DNA follows: TGCGCCAGCAGTGAGGAGGTAGGGGCTAGCGCTGAGGGTGAGCAGTTCTTC. Amino acid sequence: CASSEEVGASAEGEQFF.

The V and J genes are TRBV29-1 and TRBJ1-3, with unresolved D. Germline lookup yields CDR1 SQVTM and CDR2 ANQGSEA. The CDR3 spans 16 residues. The ends were cut back, 2 bases at V and 0 bases at J, with 14 bases in the middle. CDR3 amino acids: CSVEISTGYSGNTIYF. The CDR3 region has the DNA TGCAGCGTTGAAATTTCGACTGGTTACTCTGGAAACACCATATATTTT.

This clonotype was detected ten times or more. The V call is TRBV7-2, the J call TRBJ1-5, with D hard to call. V shed 1 base and J shed 4 bases, with 11 bases lying between them. The CDR3 runs 15 residues. Germline V gives CDR1 SGHTA, CDR2 FQGNSA. DNA of the CDR3: TGTGCCAGCAGCTTAGGGTTAGGGCTGAATCAGCCCCAGCATTTT. Amino acid sequence: CASSLGLGLNQPQHF. Filled out from reference TRBV7-2 and TRBJ1-5, the complete variable domain reads GAGVSQSPSNKVTEKGKDVELRCDPISGHTALYWYRQSLGQGLEFLIYFQGNSAPDKSGLPSDRFSAERTGGSVSTLTIQRTQQEDSAVYLCASSLGLGLNQPQHFGDGTRLSIL.

The chain joins TRBV20-1 to TRBJ2-7, with D maybe TRBD1 (5 bases). Trimming took 6 bases from V and 6 from J, leaving 27 bases between them. The CDR3 sequence is 16 residues long. Germline V gene lookup returns CDR1 DFQATT and CDR2 SNEGSKA (reference sequence). This chain's CDR3 is CSATITDSPPRFEQYF. CDR3 bases: TGCAGTGCCACAATCACAGACAGCCCACCTAGGTTCGAGCAGTACTTC.

The chain uses TRBV12-3 or TRBV12-4 and TRBJ2-5; D gene unclear. V lost 4 bases and J lost 1, with 16 bases in between. This CDR3 contains 16 residues. The CDR3 region is CASSSRQRWVQETQYF. CDR3 sequence (DNA): TGTGCCAGCAGTTCAAGGCAGCGATGGGTCCAAGAGACCCAGTACTTC.

Ten or more counts support this clonotype. V usage is TRBV15 and J usage is TRBJ2-2; D gene ambiguous. The CDR3 runs 13 residues. V lost 0 bases to trimming and J lost 5 bases, with 4 bases between them. Per germline, CDR1 LNHNV and CDR2 YYDKDF (reference sequence). Written as DNA, the CDR3 is TGTGCCACCAGCAGAGATGAGACCGGGGAGCTGTTTTTT. This gives the protein CATSRDETGELFF.

This clonotype was recorded a few times. The chain has TRBV2 and TRBJ2-3; 8 bases are shared with TRBD1. This CDR3 is 15 amino acids long. The ends lost 4 bases at V and 1 base at J; junction bases unmatched: 4. Germline lookup yields CDR1 SNHLY and CDR2 FYNNEI. CDR3 DNA sequence: TGTGCCAGCAGTGGACAGGGGAGAGGCACAGATACGCAGTATTTT. Amino acids: CASSGQGRGTDTQYF.

The V call is TRBV20-1, the J call TRBJ2-5; D is unclear. V was clipped by 3 bases and J by 7 bases, with 12 bases between them. Looked up from germline, CDR1 is DFQATT and CDR2 is SNEGSKA (reference sequence). This CDR3 is built from 12 residues. The CDR3 DNA is TGCAGTGCTAGGCAAGGTGTGGCGACCCAGTACTTC. It yields the protein CSARQGVATQYF.

The chain employs TRBV14 and TRBJ1-1, with 10 bases fitting TRBD1. CDR1 is SGHDN and CDR2 is FVKESK in the germline V gene. The V and J ends lost 3 bases and 0 bases, in that order; junction bases with no gene match: 4. The CDR3 totals 16 residues. CDR3: CASSHPGQGMNTEAFF. The DNA of the CDR3 is TGTGCCAGCAGCCACCCGGGACAGGGGATGAACACTGAAGCTTTCTTT.

The J gene is TRBJ2-2, the V gene TRBV19; tentative D call: TRBD2 (6 bases). Germline V CDR1 and CDR2: LNHDA, SQIVND (reference sequence). This CDR3 has 14 amino acids. Trimming stripped 8 bases from V and 6 bases from J, with 16 bases between. CDR3 DNA: TGTGCCAGTCGCGGGATTCAGGGCCCCGGGGAGCTGTTTTTT. It encodes CASRGIQGPGELFF.

The rearrangement uses TRBV20-1 and TRBJ2-1; D not certain. V was cut by 3 bases and J by 7 bases, with 7 bases left in between. From germline, CDR1 is DFQATT and CDR2 SNEGSKA (reference sequence). The length of the CDR3 is 11 residues. CDR3 protein: CSASNLNEQFF. CDR3 DNA sequence: TGCAGTGCTAGCAACTTGAATGAGCAGTTCTTC.

This clonotype was counted ten times or more. The chain uses TRBV5-6 and TRBJ1-1; D is perhaps TRBD1 (5 bases). V was clipped by 5 bases and J by 5 bases, with 10 bases between them. This CDR3 has 12 amino acids. The germline gives CDR1 SGHDT, CDR2 YYEEEE. The CDR3 DNA reads as TGTGCCAGCAGTCGGGGGGGGACTGAAGCTTTCTTT. This gives the protein CASSRGGTEAFF. Based on the CDR3 plus reference TRBV5-6 and TRBJ1-1, the full variable domain is DAGVTQSPTHLIKTRGQQVTLRCSPKSGHDTVSWYQQALGQGPQFIFQYYEEEERQRGNFPDRFSGHQFPNYSSELNVNALLLGDSALYLCASSRGGTEAFFGQGTRLTVV.

V and J are TRBV9 and TRBJ2-7, with TRBD2 matching 10 bases. Trimming at V came to 3 bases and at J to 4 bases, leaving 4 bases not matched to a gene. This CDR3 spans 14 amino acids. The germline V gene has CDR1 SGDLS and CDR2 YYNGEE. The CDR3 is CASSDASGSYEQYF. The CDR3, as DNA: TGTGCCAGCAGCGATGCTAGCGGGAGTTACGAGCAGTACTTC.

This clonotype was counted ten times or more. The rearrangement uses TRBV20-1 and TRBJ2-1; D unresolved. V lost 6 bases, J lost 7 bases, and 10 bases lay in between. Looked up from germline, CDR1 is DFQATT and CDR2 is SNEGSKA (reference sequence). The CDR3 contains 11 residues. CDR3 protein: CSALGRNEQFF. DNA of the CDR3: TGCAGTGCGCTCGGACGAAATGAGCAGTTCTTC.

This clonotype was observed many times. The chain carries TRBV12-3 or TRBV12-4 and TRBJ1-2; D is undetermined. V was pared by 3 bases and J by 5 bases, with 1 base between. The CDR3 runs to 10 residues. DNA of the CDR3: TGTGCCAGCAGTTTGTATGGCTACACCTTC. It is translated as CASSLYGYTF.

This clonotype was counted only a few times. This chain joins TRBV4-1 and TRBJ2-6; 8 positions agree with TRBD2. Germline-derived CDR1 and CDR2 are MGHRA and YSYEKL. The V segment lost 4 bases and the J segment 2 bases; nucleotides outside the gene matches: 10. CDR3 size: 18 residues. CDR3 in amino acids: CASSPTGGGTAGANVLTF. CDR3 DNA: TGCGCCAGCAGCCCGACAGGCGGGGGGACGGCTGGGGCCAACGTCCTGACTTTC.

This clonotype came up a few times. V usage is TRBV11-2 and J usage is TRBJ1-5; possible D gene TRBD1, 5 bases. The CDR3 totals 16 residues. From germline, CDR1 is SGHAT and CDR2 FQNNGV. V was cut by 1 base and J by 3 bases, with 13 bases left in between. The CDR3 coding sequence is TGTGCCAGCAGCTTAGGAGGTTTGGGGACCAATCAGCCCCAGCATTTT. It is translated as CASSLGGLGTNQPQHF.

This clonotype was seen many times. The V gene is TRBV20-1, the J gene TRBJ1-5, with TRBD1 matching 7 bases. The CDR3 has 14 amino acids. V was clipped by 1 base and J by 4 bases; unmatched bases: 4. The V gene's germline CDR1 is DFQATT and CDR2 SNEGSKA (reference sequence). CDR3 residues: CSARALQGNQPQHF. CDR3 coding DNA: TGCAGTGCTAGAGCCTTACAGGGGAATCAGCCCCAGCATTTT.

The chain employs TRBV29-1 and TRBJ2-1, with 15 bases lining up with TRBD2. CDR3 length: 13 amino acids. Germline V gives CDR1 SQVTM, CDR2 ANQGSEA. V gave up 4 bases and J gave up 13 bases; unmatched junction bases: 5. The CDR3 region is CSVVSGLAGGQFF. The CDR3 region has the DNA TGCAGCGTTGTGTCGGGACTAGCGGGGGGACAGTTCTTC.